A single TCR beta chain is shown here with its context. The data originate from a study of blood T cell repertoires in COVID-19. About the research overall: Donors in the United States, Italy and Spain gave samples during acute or convalescent COVID-19. The analysed material was cDNA or gDNA that came from T cells, B-cell-depleted T cells, or PBMCs.

CDR3 length: 14 amino acids. The germline gives CDR1 MDHEN, CDR2 SYDVKM. V dropped 6 bases and J dropped 2; count of bases not matched to a gene: 5. Sequencing was performed with immunoSEQ multiplex PCR; in TCRdb, only in-frame clones are kept and a portion is missing. Altogether about 180,000 clones are present, 81% being singletons, with the ten largest covering 10% to 15%. The gene calls are TRBV28 and TRBJ2-3, with 7 bases lining up with TRBD2. Sequences were obtained from peripheral blood. This clonotype originated in a woman aged 80 or older with COVID-19, enrolled during active disease. The CDR3 is CASRLSGYTDTQYF. CDR3 in DNA: TGTGCCAGCAGACTTAGCGGGTACACAGATACGCAGTATTTT.